One and the same sample provided the 29 T cell receptor beta chains below, sequenced in a study of cytomegalovirus exposure and HLA in healthy donors. The PCR used 60 Vbeta and 13 Jbeta primers. Sequenced by immunoSEQ multiplex PCR; TCRdb stores in-frame clones only, minus some. The table lists about 170,000 clones, about 85% of them singletons. The sample consisted of PBMCs. These TCRs come from a man between 18 and 35 years old in good health and CMV-seropositive.

A note on this clone: One junction end disagrees with the germline gene, perhaps due to a read error. The V call is TRBV11-1, the J call TRBJ2-6; D possibly corresponds to TRBD1 (5 bases). CDR3 length equals 17 residues. Germline V lookup: CDR1 SGHAT, CDR2 FQDESV (reference sequence). This CDR3 is CASSLGVTSSGANGLTF. For the CDR3, the DNA is TGTGCCAGCAGCTTAGGGGTAACGAGCTCTGGGGCCAACGGCCTGACTTTC.

The rearrangement links TRBV7-3 to TRBJ2-2; D is possibly TRBD1 (8 bases). Germline assignment: CDR1 SGHTA and CDR2 FQGTGA. Trimming stripped 2 bases from V and 5 bases from J, with 12 bases between. The CDR3 is 15 amino acids. The CDR3 bases are TGTGCCAGCAGCTTATACAGGGGGGGGACCGGGGAGCTGTTTTTT. Translated: CASSLYRGGTGELFF. The full variable domain, in which reference TRBV7-3 and TRBJ2-2 provide the parts outside the CDR3, is GAGVSQTPSNKVTEKGKYVELRCDPISGHTALYWYRQSLGQGPEFLIYFQGTGAADDSGLPNDRFFAVRPEGSVSTLKIQRTERGDSAVYLCASSLYRGGTGELFFGEGSRLTVL.

The chain links TRBV7-6 to TRBJ2-2, with 7 positions matching TRBD1. Germline lookup yields CDR1 SGHVS and CDR2 FNYEAQ. CDR3 length: 19 amino acids. Trimming at V came to 5 bases and at J to 0 bases, leaving 15 bases not matched to a gene. The CDR3 spells CASSHHDRVETANTGELFF. As DNA, the CDR3 is TGTGCCAGCAGCCACCATGACAGGGTCGAGACCGCGAACACCGGGGAGCTGTTTTTT.

This clone was recorded only once. The genes are TRBV4-1 and TRBJ1-1; D possibly corresponds to TRBD1 (6 bases). V was shortened by 4 bases and J by 4 bases, with 10 bases between the two germline ends. CDR1 is MGHRA, CDR2 YSYEKL, per germline. The CDR3 runs to 13 residues. CDR3 loop: CASSLTGTTEAFF. The CDR3 DNA reads as TGCGCCAGCAGCCTAACAGGGACCACTGAAGCTTTCTTT.

V gene TRBV4-1 combines with J gene TRBJ1-4; 9 positions agree with TRBD1. The CDR3 runs to 16 residues. The germline CDR1 and CDR2 sequences are MGHRA and YSYEKL. J was trimmed by 8 bases and V by 1 base; bases with no gene match: 8. Here the CDR3 DNA reads TGCGCCAGCAGCCAAGGACTAACAGGGGGCTACGAAAAACTGTTTTTT. Amino acid sequence: CASSQGLTGGYEKLFF.

The chain links TRBV12-5 to TRBJ2-7; 7 nucleotides align to TRBD2. CDR3 size: 14 residues. Germline-derived CDR1 and CDR2 are LGHNT and FRNRAP. J was trimmed by 2 bases and V by 9 bases; bases with no gene match: 10. The CDR3 here is CASARGDGPYEQYF. CDR3 in DNA: TGTGCTAGCGCCCGGGGGGACGGACCCTACGAGCAGTACTTC.

This sequence joins TRBV18 and TRBJ1-5, with D hard to call. The CDR3 extends over 14 amino acids. The germline V and J ends were trimmed by 1 base and 4 bases, with 8 bases remaining between them. The germline V gene encodes CDR1 KGHSH and CDR2 LQKENI. CDR3 protein: CASSPLASNQPQHF. DNA for the CDR3: TGTGCCAGCTCACCACTAGCATCTAATCAGCCCCAGCATTTT.

V gene TRBV7-9 combines with J gene TRBJ2-7; the D gene is possibly TRBD1 (7 bases). The V end lost 4 bases, the J end lost 2 bases, and 21 bases lay between the germline ends. CDR3 length equals 17 residues. Germline loops: CDR1 SEHNR, CDR2 FQNEAQ (reference sequence). CDR3 residues: CASSSSRLRDRTYEQYF. The CDR3 coding sequence is TGTGCCAGCAGCTCTTCTAGGTTGCGGGACAGAACCTACGAGCAGTACTTC.

The rearrangement uses TRBV11-1 and TRBJ2-2; 9 nucleotides line up with TRBD2. The germline gives CDR1 SGHAT, CDR2 FQDESV (reference sequence). This CDR3 contains 14 residues. Trimming cost V 3 bases and J 7 bases; bases outside gene matches: 3. The CDR3 nucleotides read TGTGCCAGCAGCTTTCGCGGGGGGGGCGGGGAGCTGTTTTTT. It translates to CASSFRGGGGELFF.

This clone was seen only a few times. The V call is TRBV6-1, the J call TRBJ1-2; no clear D. Germline V lookup: CDR1 MNHNS, CDR2 SASEGT. V was pared by 0 bases and J by 0 bases, with 8 bases between. The CDR3 is made up of 15 amino acids. The CDR3 is CASSEARQANYGYTF. The CDR3 nucleotides read TGTGCCAGCAGTGAAGCCCGTCAGGCTAACTATGGCTACACCTTC.

The chain is built from TRBV7-3 and TRBJ1-2, with D hard to call. V was cut by 5 bases and J by 7 bases, with 14 bases left in between. Germline CDR1 reads SGHTA; CDR2 reads FQGTGA. The CDR3 contains 13 residues. The CDR3 spells CASSPTSGVGYTF. For the CDR3, the DNA is TGTGCCAGCAGCCCCACGTCCGGGGTTGGCTACACCTTC.

The V and J genes are TRBV6-1 and TRBJ1-1; 8 bases map to TRBD1. CDR3 length equals 15 residues. Germline CDR1 and CDR2: MNHNS and SASEGT. With V trimmed by 8 bases and J by 3 bases, 11 bases remained unmatched. The CDR3 sequence: CASGGDRLGDTEAFF. The DNA for the CDR3 is TGTGCCAGCGGTGGGGACAGGTTGGGGGACACTGAAGCTTTCTTT.

V is TRBV7-7 and J is TRBJ2-7; TRBD2 is a possible D gene (6 bases). The CDR3 loop spans 11 amino acids. CDR1 and CDR2 from the germline V gene are SSHAT and FNYEAQ (reference sequence). CDR3 region: CARDWTYEQYF. The CDR3 coding sequence is TGTGCTAGGGACTGGACCTACGAGCAGTACTTC.

This sequence joins TRBV27 and TRBJ2-7, with D possibly matching TRBD1 (7 bases). Trimming took off 5 bases at V and 2 bases at J, with 13 bases between the two ends. CDR1 MNHEY and CDR2 SMNVEV come from the germline V gene (reference sequence). The CDR3 runs 14 residues. This CDR3 reads CASSPAGGTYEQYF. The CDR3 DNA reads TGTGCCAGCAGTCCAGCAGGGGGGACCTACGAGCAGTACTTC.

J is TRBJ2-7 and V is TRBV6-5, with 9 bases that match TRBD1. The CDR3 spans 14 residues. V lost 6 bases to trimming and J lost 2 bases; unmatched junction nucleotides: 5. Germline assignment: CDR1 MNHEY and CDR2 SVGAGI. CDR3 residues: CASRAGTGTYEQYF. The CDR3 DNA is TGTGCCAGCAGAGCCGGGACAGGGACCTACGAGCAGTACTTC.

This sequence joins TRBV5-8 and TRBJ2-5; TRBD1 matches at 9 bases. The CDR3 has 15 residues. Germline CDR1 is SGHTS and CDR2 is YDEGEE. V lost 4 bases to trimming and J lost 3 bases; unmatched junction nucleotides: 7. The CDR3 reads CASSVQGAREETQYF. The CDR3 DNA is TGTGCCAGCAGCGTACAGGGGGCGCGGGAAGAGACCCAGTACTTC.

This clone was detected only once. J is TRBJ2-7 and V is TRBV7-9; D may be TRBD1 (5 bases). The CDR3 runs 15 residues. Germline CDR1 and CDR2: SEHNR and FQNEAQ (reference sequence). Trimming cost V 5 bases and J 3 bases, with 17 bases left between them. CDR3 bases: TGTGCCAGCAGCACACCGTCTTTGACAGTCTACGAGCAGTACTTC. Translating it yields CASSTPSLTVYEQYF.

The V and J genes are TRBV10-2 and TRBJ1-4; 10 nucleotides align to TRBD1. V was clipped by 2 bases and J by 7 bases; unmatched bases: 1. The V gene's germline CDR1 is WSHSY and CDR2 SAAADI. There are 14 residues in the CDR3. CDR3 protein: CASSEGDRGEKLFF. The CDR3 DNA reads TGCGCCAGCAGTGAGGGGGACAGGGGTGAAAAACTGTTTTTT.

The J gene is TRBJ1-1, the V gene TRBV7-9; a possible D gene is TRBD1 (5 bases). The CDR3 sequence is 13 residues long. V was cut by 0 bases and J by 11 bases, with 13 bases left in between. The germline gives CDR1 SEHNR, CDR2 FQNEAQ (reference sequence). The DNA for the CDR3 is TGTGCCAGCAGCTTAGCAGCCCAGGGAACCGCTTTCTTT. It translates to CASSLAAQGTAFF.

The V call is TRBV5-1, the J call TRBJ1-3, with TRBD1 matching over 7 bases. Losses at the gene ends were 5 bases for V and 4 bases for J; bases not matched to a gene: 9. CDR3 length equals 15 residues. The germline CDR1 and CDR2 sequences are SGHRS and YFSETQ. The CDR3 here is CASRPGQALGNTIYF. Written as DNA, the CDR3 is TGCGCCAGCAGACCTGGACAGGCCTTAGGAAACACCATATATTTT.

The chain has TRBV27 and TRBJ2-2; no definite D call. CDR1 MNHEY and CDR2 SMNVEV come from the germline V gene (reference sequence). Trimming took 5 bases from V and 8 from J, leaving 9 bases between them. CDR3 size: 12 residues. In DNA form, the CDR3 reads TGTGCCAGCAGTATTACCGGTGGGGAGCTGTTTTTT. Translation: CASSITGGELFF.

The chain employs TRBV7-2 and TRBJ2-3; 9 positions agree with TRBD2. The CDR3 totals 16 residues. V trimming: 3 bases; J trimming: 4 bases; junction bases outside the gene matches: 8. Looked up from germline, CDR1 is SGHTA and CDR2 is FQGNSA. CDR3 nucleotide sequence: TGTGCCAGCAGCTTTCCCGAGCGGGGGGAGGCAGATACGCAGTATTTT. Translated, it gives CASSFPERGEADTQYF. Based on the CDR3 plus reference TRBV7-2 and TRBJ2-3, the full variable domain is GAGVSQSPSNKVTEKGKDVELRCDPISGHTALYWYRQSLGQGLEFLIYFQGNSAPDKSGLPSDRFSAERTGGSVSTLTIQRTQQEDSAVYLCASSFPERGEADTQYFGPGTRLTVL.

The V call is TRBV5-4, the J call TRBJ2-2; 7 bases match TRBD1. The germline CDR1 and CDR2 sequences are SGHNT and YYREEE (reference sequence). The CDR3 runs 18 residues. The J segment lost 4 bases and the V segment lost 4 bases, leaving 16 bases of the junction unmatched. In DNA, the CDR3 is TGTGCCAGCAGCCATCGAAAAACCGGGACAGCGTTCACCGGGGAGCTGTTTTTT. Protein sequence: CASSHRKTGTAFTGELFF.

The CDR3 sequence: CASSLGRGRGETQYF. The CDR3 nucleotides read TGTGCCAGCAGCTTAGGGCGGGGCCGGGGGGAGACCCAGTACTTC. This chain joins TRBV11-3 and TRBJ2-5, with a tentative D call TRBD2 (6 bases). This CDR3 has 15 residues. CDR1 SGHNT and CDR2 YENEEA come from the germline V gene. V lost 1 base and J 5 bases, leaving 14 bases between the germline ends.

In this sample, this clone turned up a few times. The rearrangement links TRBV5-6 to TRBJ2-2; D is unresolved. This CDR3 contains 12 residues. Trimming stripped 4 bases from V and 6 bases from J, with 7 bases between. Germline V gives CDR1 SGHDT, CDR2 YYEEEE. In nucleotides, the CDR3 is TGTGCCAGCAGCCCTGGAGCCGGGGAGCTGTTTTTT. This codes for CASSPGAGELFF.

A single count supports this clone. This chain connects TRBV19 to TRBJ1-4; possible D gene TRBD1, 5 bases. Germline loops: CDR1 LNHDA, CDR2 SQIVND (reference sequence). V dropped 3 bases and J dropped 2 bases, with 16 bases sitting between them. The CDR3 length is 17 residues. The CDR3 reads CASSMRNLRATNEKLFF. DNA for the CDR3: TGTGCCAGTAGTATGCGCAATCTCAGGGCTACTAATGAAAAACTGTTTTTT.

This clone has a handful of counts. J is TRBJ2-1 and V is TRBV20-1; no clear D gene. The CDR3 spans 11 residues. V dropped 2 bases and J dropped 9 bases, with 8 bases sitting between them. CDR1 DFQATT and CDR2 SNEGSKA come from the germline V gene (reference sequence). DNA for the CDR3: TGCAGTGCTAGAAGAGGAATTGAGCAGTTCTTC. Residues: CSARRGIEQFF.

This rearrangement joins TRBV4-1 to TRBJ1-2; D is uncertain. Germline CDR1 is MGHRA and CDR2 is YSYEKL. The CDR3 length is 15 residues. V was clipped by 0 bases and J by 3 bases, with 11 bases between them. CDR3 DNA: TGCGCCAGCAGCCAAGAAGCACAGACGTACTATGGCTACACCTTC. This encodes CASSQEAQTYYGYTF.

This clone was counted only a few times. V usage is TRBV5-5 and J usage is TRBJ2-5, with 9 positions matching TRBD1. CDR1 is SGHKS, CDR2 YYEKEE, per germline (reference sequence). V lost 0 bases and J lost 3; bases outside the gene matches: 0. This CDR3 spans 14 amino acids. CDR3 sequence reads: CASSLGTGEETQYF. CDR3 coding DNA: TGTGCCAGCAGCTTGGGGACAGGGGAAGAGACCCAGTACTTC.